One sample yielded the 18 T cell receptor beta chains listed below, sequenced in a study of T cell repertoires in cytomegalovirus infection. TCRdb analysed the reads with MiXCR anew, one entry per CDR3 protein. Among more than 250,000 distinct CDR3 sequences, around 25% were seen once, and the ten largest hold 10% to 15%. Antigens of these TCRs are unknown. Sequences were derived from cultured PBMCs, sampled from culture after CMV antigen stimulation. The receptors come from a human donor in good health (CMV status not recorded). Some clones in this sample may be carry-over from other donors' samples.

This chain uses TRBV18 with TRBJ2-1, with a tentative D call TRBD1 (6 bases). Germline CDR1 is KGHSH and CDR2 is LQKENI. The V end lost 6 bases, the J end lost 8 bases, and 11 bases lay between the germline ends. This CDR3 region has 12 residues. CDR3 sequence: CASSQGTYEQFF. CDR3 coding DNA: TGTGCCAGCTCCCAGGGGACATATGAGCAGTTCTTC.

This clonotype was counted ten times or more. This rearrangement joins TRBV7-2 to TRBJ2-4; D gene uncertain. From germline, CDR1 is SGHTA and CDR2 FQGNSA. Trimming removed 5 bases from V and 0 bases from J, with 20 bases in between. The CDR3 runs 18 residues. The CDR3 region is CASSDFGLQTLAKNIQYF. In nucleotides, the CDR3 is TGTGCCAGCAGCGATTTCGGCCTTCAAACACTAGCCAAAAACATTCAGTACTTC.

This chain connects TRBV12-3 or TRBV12-4 to TRBJ2-1, with TRBD2 matching over 8 bases. The CDR3 runs to 17 residues. The V segment lost 2 bases and the J segment 9 bases; nucleotides outside the gene matches: 15. CDR3 sequence reads: CASSLMPPGPGGGEQFF. In DNA form, the CDR3 reads TGTGCCAGCAGTTTAATGCCCCCGGGGCCCGGGGGGGGTGAGCAGTTCTTC.

This clonotype appeared a few times. V and J are TRBV7-9 and TRBJ2-1; D is uncertain. CDR3 size: 16 residues. CDR1 is SEHNR and CDR2 is FQNEAQ in the germline V gene (reference sequence). The germline V and J ends were trimmed by 1 base and 6 bases, with 16 bases remaining between them. The CDR3 loop reads CASSLERLLKLNEQFF. CDR3 in DNA: TGTGCCAGCAGCTTAGAGAGACTTCTTAAACTCAATGAGCAGTTCTTC.

The rearrangement joins TRBV18 to TRBJ1-5; D is perhaps TRBD1 (5 bases). Trimming took 6 bases from V and 3 from J, leaving 18 bases between them. This CDR3 is 16 amino acids long. In germline, CDR1 is KGHSH, CDR2 LQKENI. CDR3 DNA sequence: TGTGCCAGCTCTCCTCAAGTGGCAGGGAACAATCAGCCCCAGCATTTT. Its protein is CASSPQVAGNNQPQHF.

The V gene is TRBV19, the J gene TRBJ2-7, with TRBD2 matching 10 bases. J was trimmed by 9 bases and V by 5 bases; bases with no gene match: 10. From germline, CDR1 is LNHDA and CDR2 SQIVND (reference sequence). CDR3 length: 14 amino acids. The CDR3 sequence is CASSPSSGSAVQYV. The DNA of the CDR3 is TGTGCCAGTAGTCCGTCTAGCGGGAGTGCAGTGCAGTACGTC.

The chain links TRBV27 to TRBJ1-2, with D uncertain. CDR1 is MNHEY, CDR2 SMNVEV, per germline (reference sequence). The CDR3 sequence is 14 residues long. With 5 bases removed from V and 2 bases from J, the gap between germline ends came to 12 bases. This CDR3 is CASSKRRENYGYTF. The CDR3 DNA reads as TGTGCCAGCAGTAAACGCCGGGAGAACTATGGCTACACCTTC.

The chain recombines TRBV4-1 with TRBJ2-3; D possibly uses TRBD1 or TRBD2 (6 bases each). Germline CDR1 is MGHRA and CDR2 is YSYEKL. Deletions cut 1 base from V and 3 bases from J, with 17 bases between. This CDR3 contains 17 residues. The CDR3 loop is CASSQGERGARTDTQYF. The CDR3 DNA reads as TGCGCCAGCAGCCAAGGGGAGAGGGGGGCAAGGACAGATACGCAGTATTTT.

This clonotype showed up many times. For the CDR3, the DNA is TGTGCCAGCAGCTTAGAGGGCAGGGGACAATCACCCCTCCACTTT. It translates to CASSLEGRGQSPLHF. The V call is TRBV7-2, the J call TRBJ1-6; TRBD1 might be the D (6 bases). V lost 1 base and J lost 10, with 14 bases in between. The germline V gene encodes CDR1 SGHTA and CDR2 FQGNSA. The CDR3 is 15 amino acids.

In this sample, this clonotype turned up many times. The CDR3 spells CASSFGREIWEQFF. CDR3 in DNA: TGTGCCAGCAGCTTTGGGCGGGAGATTTGGGAGCAGTTCTTC. The V and J genes are TRBV7-2 and TRBJ2-1; TRBD2 matches at 7 bases. Germline V CDR1 and CDR2: SGHTA, FQGNSA. Losses at the gene ends were 3 bases for V and 10 bases for J; bases not matched to a gene: 9. The CDR3 runs to 14 residues.

This clonotype was observed a handful of times. The chain links TRBV6-6 to TRBJ2-6; 8 bases align to TRBD2. V shed 1 base, J shed 0 bases, and the junction held 8 bases outside the gene matches. This CDR3 has 19 amino acids. Germline V gene sequence: CDR1 MNHNY, CDR2 SVGAGI (reference sequence). The CDR3 reads CASSYWGLGFSSGANVLTF. The DNA of the CDR3 is TGTGCCAGCAGTTACTGGGGACTAGGGTTCAGCTCTGGGGCCAACGTCCTGACTTTC.

This clonotype was seen many times. The chain has TRBV7-2 and TRBJ2-7, with 9 bases aligning to TRBD2. Germline V gene lookup returns CDR1 SGHTA and CDR2 FQGNSA. V shed 5 bases, J shed 3 bases, and the junction held 14 bases outside the gene matches. The CDR3 covers 17 residues. The CDR3 loop reads CASSPGGVSGSLYEQYV. The DNA of the CDR3 is TGTGCCAGCAGCCCCGGGGGTGTTAGCGGGAGTCTCTACGAGCAGTACGTC.

The chain has TRBV12-3 or TRBV12-4 and TRBJ1-2; D remains ambiguous. The CDR3 extends over 13 amino acids. Trimming pared 6 bases from V and 8 bases from J, leaving 16 bases between. CDR3 sequence reads: CASSPASPRGYTF. The CDR3 nucleotides are TGTGCCAGCAGCCCCGCCTCCCCCCGAGGCTACACCTTC.

This chain connects TRBV29-1 to TRBJ1-2; no clear D. In germline, CDR1 is SQVTM, CDR2 ANQGSEA. V was clipped by 0 bases and J by 7 bases, with 9 bases between them. The CDR3 extends over 12 amino acids. The CDR3 sequence: CSVEDTVRGYTF. In nucleotides, the CDR3 is TGCAGCGTTGAAGACACAGTGCGTGGCTACACCTTC.

This clonotype has just a few counts. V usage is TRBV7-2 and J usage is TRBJ1-2; 8 nucleotides match TRBD1. The germline gives CDR1 SGHTA, CDR2 FQGNSA. The trim removed 6 bases at V and 8 bases at J, leaving 11 bases unmatched. This CDR3 has 14 amino acids. CDR3 DNA sequence: TGTGCCAGCAGTTATGATGGGACAGGACGCGGCTACACCTTC. Encoded protein: CASSYDGTGRGYTF.

The V call is TRBV12-5, the J call TRBJ1-5; no definite D call. Germline V gene data show CDR1 as LGHNT and CDR2 as FRNRAP. Trimming removed 6 bases at V and 4 bases at J, with 7 bases between. This CDR3 is 12 amino acids long. For the CDR3, the DNA is TGTGCTAGTGGGCCCGAAAATCAGCCCCAGCATTTT. Translation gives CASGPENQPQHF. The entire variable domain, with the rest obtained from reference TRBV12-5 and TRBJ1-5, is as follows: DARVTQTPRHKVTEMGQEVTMRCQPILGHNTVFWYRQTMMQGLELLAYFRNRAPLDDSGMPKDRFSAEMPDATLATLKIQPSEPRDSAVYFCASGPENQPQHFGDGTRLSIL.

The rearrangement links TRBV7-2 to TRBJ2-7; D is unclear. Deletions cut 7 bases from V and 5 bases from J, with 18 bases between. Germline CDR1 reads SGHTA; CDR2 reads FQGNSA. The length of the CDR3 is 14 residues. DNA for the CDR3: TGTGCCAGCACCCTGGACCGCAGAGCTCACGAGCAGTACTTC. Its protein is CASTLDRRAHEQYF.

The chain joins TRBV12-3 or TRBV12-4 to TRBJ2-3; D gene uncertain. With 6 bases removed from V and 2 bases from J, the gap between germline ends came to 9 bases. The CDR3 is 13 residues long. The CDR3 nucleotides read TGTGCCAGCAGCTCCACCTTCACAGATACGCAGTATTTT. This encodes CASSSTFTDTQYF.